These 5 T cell receptor beta chains were sequenced from one sample in a study of blood T cell repertoires in COVID-19. The repertoire was sequenced with immunoSEQ multiplex PCR; TCRdb's copy has only in-frame clones and lacks some. This table holds about 110,000 clones, 70% to 85% found once. The specimen sequenced was peripheral blood. These receptors originate from a woman of 80 years or more with active or convalescent COVID-19.

This clone was picked up a small number of times. The chain has TRBV5-1 and TRBJ2-1; 9 nucleotides line up with TRBD2. CDR1 is SGHRS and CDR2 is YFSETQ in the germline V gene. Trimming removed 0 bases from V and 7 bases from J; junction bases left unmatched: 2. CDR3 length: 14 residues. The CDR3 here is CASSLGLAENEQFF. The CDR3 nucleotides are TGCGCCAGCAGCTTGGGACTAGCGGAGAATGAGCAGTTCTTC.

The chain couples TRBV7-2 to TRBJ2-7, with D possibly TRBD1 on 6 matching bases. Trimming took off 1 base at V and 4 bases at J, with 14 bases between the two ends. Germline lookup yields CDR1 SGHTA and CDR2 FQGNSA. The CDR3 loop spans 15 amino acids. The CDR3 DNA is TGTGCCAGCAGCTTAGGTGACAGGACAAATTACGAGCAGTACTTC. This encodes CASSLGDRTNYEQYF.

This clone was counted once. J is TRBJ1-1 and V is TRBV7-8; D ambiguous. This CDR3 is 16 amino acids long. CDR1 is SGHVS, CDR2 FQNEAQ, per germline. With 0 bases removed from V and 0 bases from J, the gap between germline ends came to 11 bases. The DNA for the CDR3 is TGTGCCAGCAGCTTAGCGTCGAGGTACTTGAACACTGAAGCTTTCTTT. It codes for CASSLASRYLNTEAFF. The full variable domain, in which reference TRBV7-8 and TRBJ1-1 provide the parts outside the CDR3, is GAGVSQSPRYKVAKRGQDVALRCDPISGHVSLFWYQQALGQGPEFLTYFQNEAQLDKSGLPSDRFFAERPEGSVSTLKIQRTQQEDSAVYLCASSLASRYLNTEAFFGQGTRLTVV.

The V call is TRBV21-1, the J call TRBJ2-1; the table's D call, TRBD2, was not checked against the DNA. TRBV21-1 is a listed pseudogene. The CDR3 consists of 19 residues. The CDR3 DNA is TGTGCCAGCAGTAACGGGCCGGGACTAGCGGGATGGGCCTACAATGAGCAGTTCTTC. This codes for CASSNGPGLAGWAYNEQFF.

This clone was observed a handful of times. The chain links TRBV6-2 or TRBV6-3 to TRBJ2-7; unclear D gene. With 6 bases removed from V and 1 base from J, the gap between germline ends came to 7 bases. This CDR3 is built from 12 residues. The germline gives CDR1 MNHEY, CDR2 SVGEGT. CDR3 sequence reads: CASSSLSYEQYF. CDR3 DNA sequence: TGTGCCAGCAGCTCGCTATCCTACGAGCAGTACTTC.